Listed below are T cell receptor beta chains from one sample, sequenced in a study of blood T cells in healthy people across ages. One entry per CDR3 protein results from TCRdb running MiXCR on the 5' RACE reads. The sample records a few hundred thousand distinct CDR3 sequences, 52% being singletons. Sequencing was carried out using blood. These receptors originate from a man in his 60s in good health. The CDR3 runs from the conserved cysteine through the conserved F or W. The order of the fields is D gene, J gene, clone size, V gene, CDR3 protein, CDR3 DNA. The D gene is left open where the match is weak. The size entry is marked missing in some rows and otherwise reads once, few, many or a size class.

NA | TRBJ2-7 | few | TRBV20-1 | CSARDPAGPYEQYF | TGCAGTGCTAGAGATCCGGCAGGGCCCTACGAGCAGTACTTC
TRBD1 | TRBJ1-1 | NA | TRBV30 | CAWEAGGDTEAFF | TGTGCCTGGGAGGCAGGGGGGGACACTGAAGCTTTCTTT
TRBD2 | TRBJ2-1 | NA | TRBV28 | CASSLSWTSDSYNEQFF | TGTGCCAGCAGTTTATCTTGGACTAGCGACTCCTACAATGAGCAGTTCTTC
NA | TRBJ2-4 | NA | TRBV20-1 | CSAVPGLRDIQYF | TGCAGTGCTGTACCGGGCCTCCGAGACATTCAGTACTTC
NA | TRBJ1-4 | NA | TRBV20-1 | CSASQDSNEKLFF | TGCAGTGCTTCACAGGACAGTAATGAAAAACTGTTTTTT
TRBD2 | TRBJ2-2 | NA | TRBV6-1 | CASSELAGGNTGELFF | TGTGCCAGCAGTGAGTTAGCGGGGGGGAACACCGGGGAGCTGTTTTTT
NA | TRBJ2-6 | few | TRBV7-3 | CASSLTPPRSGANVLTF | TGTGCCAGCAGCTTAACCCCCCCAAGGTCTGGGGCCAACGTCCTGACTTTC
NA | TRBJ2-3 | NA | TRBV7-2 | CASSFRDGAGDTQYF | TGTGCCAGCAGCTTTCGTGACGGGGCCGGAGATACGCAGTATTTT
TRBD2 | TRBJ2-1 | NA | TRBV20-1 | CSATGTSIDEQFF | TGCAGTGCTACCGGGACTAGCATTGATGAGCAGTTCTTC
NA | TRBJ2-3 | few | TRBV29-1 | CSVEDLGSTDTQYF | TGCAGCGTTGAAGATCTTGGGAGCACAGATACGCAGTATTTT
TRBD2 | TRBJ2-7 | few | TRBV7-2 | CASSFIQRSGRYPYEQYF | TGTGCCAGCAGCTTCATCCAGAGGAGCGGGAGGTACCCTTACGAGCAGTACTTC